This is a list of T cell receptor beta chains from one sample in a study of blood T cell repertoires in COVID-19. Some clones are missing from TCRdb's copy, which holds only in-frame ones; the method was immunoSEQ multiplex PCR. The sample has 200,000 to 250,000 clones, 88% seen once. What was sequenced was PBMCs or T cells enriched from blood (not recorded which). These receptors were collected from a woman in her 30s who had recovered from COVID-19. CDR3s include the opening cysteine and the closing phenylalanine or tryptophan.

V gene,J gene,CDR3 protein
TRBV5-6,TRBJ2-2,CASSSIDRVNTGELFF
TRBV25-1,TRBJ2-2,CASSQGHTGELFF
TRBV12-3/TRBV12-4,TRBJ1-2,CASSERSWGGYTF
TRBV7-2,TRBJ1-2,CASSPQRVGGRYGYTF
TRBV6-1,TRBJ2-4,CASSEGETGRYF
TRBV7-9,TRBJ2-5,CASSPTYAGETQYF
TRBV5-1,TRBJ1-1,CASSLIENTEAFF
TRBV6-5,TRBJ2-2,CASSSDRNTGELFF
TRBV5-1,TRBJ1-5,CASSYPADRGIQEPQHF
TRBV10-3,TRBJ1-2,CAISGRESYGYTF
TRBV5-4,TRBJ2-1,CASSFSVAGYNEQFF
TRBV6-5,TRBJ2-1,CASSYLRTGVYNEQFF
TRBV5-1,TRBJ2-2,CASSLSGTNTGELFF
TRBV4-3,TRBJ2-5,CASSQEGAPQETQYF
TRBV6-1,TRBJ1-3,CASSERHLQIFSGNTIYF
TRBV28,TRBJ1-5,CATKGVQPQHF
TRBV4-3,TRBJ2-1,CASSQDRIQGGANNEQFF
TRBV12-3/TRBV12-4,TRBJ2-7,CASDSRDSDEQYF
TRBV5-6,TRBJ2-7,CASSLGRDVSYEQYF
TRBV21-1,TRBJ1-5,CASSPTGTGDQPQHF
TRBV6-5,TRBJ1-2,CASSKESGMYYGYTF
TRBV5-4,TRBJ2-3,CASSLALAGTDTQYF
TRBV9,TRBJ1-1,CASSQSRDTEAFF
TRBV15,TRBJ1-1,CATSRFGQNTEAFF
TRBV6-4,TRBJ1-2,CASSDSGAPDGYTF
TRBV9,TRBJ2-3,CASSPSGFTDTQYF
TRBV7-9,TRBJ2-7,CASSLVQGASYEQYF
TRBV7-3,TRBJ1-1,CASSSQGYTEAFF
TRBV19,TRBJ2-6,CASSISKQGAGANVLTF
TRBV29-1,TRBJ1-2,CSVEGTLPGYTF
TRBV7-6,TRBJ1-1,CASSFNLVQGNTEAFF